The next 9 T cell receptor beta chains were all read from a single sample in a study of cytomegalovirus exposure and HLA in healthy donors. Primers for the PCR totalled 60 Vbeta and 13 Jbeta. The method was immunoSEQ multiplex PCR; TCRdb's version includes in-frame clones alone and lacks a portion of them. The repertoire holds about 140,000 clones, about two thirds seen once, with under 11% in the top ten. Sequenced material: PBMCs. The origin of the receptors is a young man in good health and CMV-seropositive.

The CDR3 loop reads CASSPTGLASTDTQYF. CDR3 in DNA: TGTGCCAGCAGCCCAACGGGACTAGCGAGCACAGATACGCAGTATTTT. The genes are TRBV9 and TRBJ2-3; TRBD2 matches at 10 bases. CDR3 length: 16 residues. The germline V gene has CDR1 SGDLS and CDR2 YYNGEE. The J segment lost 0 bases and the V segment lost 4 bases, leaving 5 bases of the junction unmatched.

The chain uses TRBV27 and TRBJ1-1; 7 bases line up with TRBD1. V lost 5 bases to trimming and J lost 7 bases; unmatched junction nucleotides: 13. The CDR3 contains 15 residues. Per the germline V gene, CDR1 is MNHEY and CDR2 is SMNVEV (reference sequence). CDR3 nucleotide sequence: TGTGCCAGCAGTGCGGGACAGCCTGGGGCCGATGAAGCTTTCTTT. It codes for CASSAGQPGADEAFF.

There are many counts of this clone. This sample also contains other DNA sequences that code for the same CDR3. The chain joins TRBV2 to TRBJ2-7; tentatively, D is TRBD2 (6 bases). CDR1 is SNHLY, CDR2 FYNNEI, per germline. Trimming cost V 3 bases and J 2 bases, with 17 bases left between them. This CDR3 is 16 amino acids long. The CDR3 DNA is TGTGCCAGCAGTGATGGCCGTGGGACTGCCGCCTACGAGCAGTACTTC. It specifies CASSDGRGTAAYEQYF.

This chain joins TRBV6-1 and TRBJ2-5; 7 bases agree with TRBD2. The CDR3 spans 15 residues. Trimming took 1 base from V and 4 from J; bases not matched to a gene: 6. Germline CDR1 is MNHNS and CDR2 is SASEGT. CDR3 nucleotide sequence: TGTGCCAGCAGTGAAGGCCGAGGCGGGAGAGAGACCCAGTACTTC. Translation gives CASSEGRGGRETQYF.

The rearrangement links TRBV19 to TRBJ2-5, with 7 bases identical to TRBD1. The better agreement between TRBJ2-7 and the DNA end casts doubt on the J call. The CDR3 totals 14 residues. Germline CDR1 LNHDA, CDR2 SQIVND (reference sequence). The CDR3 loop is CASSGTGVGYEQYF. Written as DNA, the CDR3 is TGTGCCAGTAGTGGTACAGGGGTCGGCTACGAGCAGTACTTC.

The rearrangement joins TRBV27 to TRBJ2-2, with 8 positions matching TRBD1. CDR3 length: 14 residues. Looked up from germline, CDR1 is MNHEY and CDR2 is SMNVEV (reference sequence). V shed 5 bases, J shed 8 bases, and the junction held 7 bases outside the gene matches. The CDR3: CASSRQGASGELFF. Written as DNA, the CDR3 is TGTGCCAGCAGTCGGCAGGGGGCATCAGGGGAGCTGTTTTTT.

The chain is built from TRBV21-1 and TRBJ1-4; TRBD1 reflects the table's D call only, with no check against the DNA. TRBV21-1 is reported as a pseudogene. The CDR3 totals 17 residues. The CDR3 DNA follows: TGTGCCAGCAGCAAAGGGGACAGGGGAGCGCCTAATGAAAAACTGTTTTTT. Its translation: CASSKGDRGAPNEKLFF.

V is TRBV5-1 and J is TRBJ2-5; TRBD2 matches at 12 bases. This CDR3 is built from 14 residues. Looked up from germline, CDR1 is SGHRS and CDR2 is YFSETQ. With V trimmed by 5 bases and J by 5 bases, 4 bases remained unmatched. In nucleotides, the CDR3 is TGCGCCAGCAGTCGGACTAGCGGGACTGAGACCCAGTACTTC. Translation gives CASSRTSGTETQYF. Using reference TRBV5-1 and TRBJ2-5 for the parts outside the CDR3, the full variable domain is KAGVTQTPRYLIKTRGQQVTLSCSPISGHRSVSWYQQTPGQGLQFLFEYFSETQRNKGNFPGRFSGRQFSNSRSEMNVSTLELGDSALYLCASSRTSGTETQYFGPGTRLLVL.

The V gene is TRBV27, the J gene TRBJ1-4; the D gene is possibly TRBD1 (6 bases). CDR1 is MNHEY and CDR2 is SMNVEV in the germline V gene (reference sequence). The CDR3 covers 15 residues. Trimming removed 3 bases from V and 8 bases from J, with 16 bases in between. The CDR3 reads CASSFGTRKGEKLFF. CDR3 in DNA: TGTGCCAGCAGTTTCGGGACACGCAAAGGCGAAAAACTGTTTTTT. Full variable domain (outside the CDR3, taken from reference TRBV27 and TRBJ1-4): EAQVTQNPRYLITVTGKKLTVTCSQNMNHEYMSWYRQDPGLGLRQIYYSMNVEVTDKGDVPEGYKVSRKEKRNFPLILESPSPNQTSLYFCASSFGTRKGEKLFFGSGTQLSVL.